This TCR beta chain emerged from a study of T cells after yellow fever vaccination. This clonotype showed up many times. Its antigen remains unknown. Germline V gives CDR1 MDHEN, CDR2 SYDVKM. The ends lost 8 bases at V and 4 bases at J; junction bases unmatched: 8. The length of the CDR3 is 13 residues. Study observations and caveats: The secondary response was weaker but peaked faster, day 5 versus 15.

TCRdb recomputed calls from the 5' RACE reads with MiXCR, one row per CDR3 protein. This sample has over 100,000 distinct CDR3 sequences, with roughly 8.9% found just once. The chain links TRBV28 to TRBJ2-7; 7 bases fit TRBD2. The origin of this receptor is a man aged 25 to 45 who received the YFV17D yellow fever vaccine. This specimen was CD8+ T cells sorted from PBMCs, taken 45 days after the yellow fever booster vaccination. CDR3 amino acids: CASGGSPRYEQYF. CDR3 nucleotide sequence: TGTGCCAGCGGCGGGAGCCCAAGATACGAGCAGTACTTC.